The 13 T cell receptor beta chains given below trace back to one sample, sequenced in a study of blood T cell repertoires in COVID-19. Clones were read by immunoSEQ multiplex PCR, and TCRdb kept only the in-frame ones, dropping some. Of 150,000 to 200,000 clones in the sample, 80% to 90% were seen once. The sample was peripheral blood. The receptor source for this set is a human donor in a cohort sampled during active COVID-19.

This clone came up many times. The chain is built from TRBV10-2 and TRBJ2-1, with D possibly being TRBD2 (6 bases). The CDR3 has 15 amino acids. Trimming took off 6 bases at V and 4 bases at J, with 16 bases between the two ends. Germline assignment: CDR1 WSHSY and CDR2 SAAADI. The CDR3 DNA reads as TGCGCCAGCAGCCCGACTAGTCCCGAATACAATGAGCAGTTCTTC. Translation gives CASSPTSPEYNEQFF.

This chain connects TRBV10-3 to TRBJ1-2; D possibly corresponds to TRBD1 (6 bases). The CDR3 has 13 residues. Germline V lookup: CDR1 ENHRY, CDR2 SYGVKD. The V gene lost 11 bases and the J gene lost 0 bases, with 13 bases spanning the gap. The CDR3 DNA reads as TGTGCCGCAGGGACACAGACTAACTATGGCTACACCTTC. Protein sequence: CAAGTQTNYGYTF.

This clone was detected once. The chain is built from TRBV19 and TRBJ1-4, with D possibly matching TRBD1 (5 bases). V was clipped by 5 bases and J by 5 bases, with 12 bases between them. Germline CDR1 LNHDA, CDR2 SQIVND (reference sequence). CDR3 size: 14 residues. CDR3 DNA: TGTGCCAGTAGTTTGGGAGGGACCAATGAAAAACTGTTTTTT. Translating gives CASSLGGTNEKLFF.

This clone was seen once. The V and J genes are TRBV5-1 and TRBJ2-6; TRBD1 aligns across 7 bases. From germline, CDR1 is SGHRS and CDR2 YFSETQ. Trimming took 5 bases from V and 1 from J; bases not matched to a gene: 3. This CDR3 region has 15 residues. CDR3 DNA: TGCGCCAGCAGAACACAGGGGTCTGGGGCCAACGTCCTGACTTTC. Its protein is CASRTQGSGANVLTF.

This rearrangement joins TRBV14 to TRBJ2-7, with D possibly matching TRBD1 (6 bases). The V gene's germline CDR1 is SGHDN and CDR2 FVKESK. With 3 bases removed from V and 3 bases from J, the gap between germline ends came to 12 bases. There are 14 residues in the CDR3. The CDR3 is CASSHPGQRYEQYF. CDR3 DNA sequence: TGTGCCAGCAGCCACCCGGGACAACGCTACGAGCAGTACTTC.

The genes are TRBV7-2 and TRBJ2-7; 8 bases are a match to TRBD1. Trimming took 5 bases from V and 6 from J; bases not matched to a gene: 12. The CDR3 contains 15 residues. Germline CDR1 SGHTA, CDR2 FQGNSA. This chain's CDR3 is CASSPAGGAPGEQYF. Written as DNA, the CDR3 is TGTGCCAGCAGCCCAGCAGGGGGCGCGCCTGGCGAGCAGTACTTC.

This chain joins TRBV11-2 and TRBJ2-1, with TRBD2 identical over 10 bases. CDR3 length: 17 amino acids. The junction had 13 bases not matched to a gene; V was cut back by 4 bases and J by 7 bases. Germline CDR1 reads SGHAT; CDR2 reads FQNNGV. The CDR3 nucleotides read TGTGCCAGCAGCTCGATGGCGGCTAGCGGGAGTTTGAATGAGCAGTTCTTC. Its protein product is CASSSMAASGSLNEQFF.

This clone was recorded only once. This CDR3 is CASSLGVELAGGRVTQYF. CDR3 coding DNA: TGTGCCAGCAGCTTAGGTGTAGAACTAGCGGGGGGGCGCGTGACCCAGTACTTC. The rearrangement joins TRBV7-2 to TRBJ2-5; 13 nucleotides agree with TRBD2. This CDR3 region has 18 residues. Trimming took 1 base from V and 7 from J; bases not matched to a gene: 12. Per the germline V gene, CDR1 is SGHTA and CDR2 is FQGNSA.

This chain connects TRBV28 to TRBJ2-1; TRBD2 matches at 12 bases. Germline V lookup: CDR1 MDHEN, CDR2 SYDVKM. V shed 6 bases and J 0 bases; nucleotides not matched to a gene: 9. The CDR3 covers 18 residues. The CDR3, as DNA: TGTGCCAGCAGGCGGAGGACTAGCGGGAAAGTCTCCTACAATGAGCAGTTCTTC. This codes for CASRRRTSGKVSYNEQFF.

The chain employs TRBV29-1 and TRBJ1-5; unclear D gene. V was pared by 1 base and J by 6 bases, with 10 bases between. The length of the CDR3 is 13 residues. The germline gives CDR1 SQVTM, CDR2 ANQGSEA. The CDR3 is CSVEGGDGQPQHF. In DNA, the CDR3 is TGCAGCGTTGAAGGAGGAGACGGTCAGCCCCAGCATTTT.

V gene TRBV30 combines with J gene TRBJ1-5; D call uncertain. Germline-derived CDR1 and CDR2 are GTSNPN and SVGIG (reference sequence). This CDR3 has 13 amino acids. Trimming removed 1 base from V and 5 bases from J, with 9 bases in between. CDR3 sequence reads: CAWSGGSDQPQHF. The CDR3 nucleotides are TGTGCCTGGAGTGGAGGCAGCGATCAGCCCCAGCATTTT.

The CDR3 is CSVTRLGNTGELFF. The CDR3 DNA follows: TGCAGCGTGACTCGGCTAGGGAACACCGGGGAGCTGTTTTTT. V is TRBV29-1 and J is TRBJ2-2; D remains unclear. The germline V and J ends were trimmed by 6 bases and 1 base, with 12 bases remaining between them. The CDR3 spans 14 residues. CDR1 and CDR2 from the germline V gene are SQVTM and ANQGSEA.

V and J are TRBV11-2 and TRBJ1-6; D possibly corresponds to TRBD1 (5 bases). The CDR3 extends over 14 amino acids. The V and J ends lost 0 bases and 10 bases respectively, with 10 bases between them. Germline values: CDR1 SGHAT, CDR2 FQNNGV. The CDR3 DNA sequence: TGTGCCAGCAGCTTAGATCCTGGGGGGTCACCCCTCCACTTT. The encoded protein is CASSLDPGGSPLHF.